The 10 T cell receptor beta chains below were found in one sample sequenced in a study of identical twins' blood T cells. TCRdb ran MiXCR on the 5' RACE reads and lists one entry per CDR3 protein. The data show 350,000 to 400,000 distinct CDR3 sequences, under 30% seen once. Sequencing was performed on PBMCs. These receptors originate from a woman aged 18-49 years in good health.

This clonotype occurred a few times. The V and J genes are TRBV5-6 and TRBJ1-4, with D hard to call. V was trimmed by 4 bases and J by 8 bases, leaving 15 bases between them. The CDR3 extends over 14 amino acids. The germline CDR1 and CDR2 sequences are SGHDT and YYEEEE. The DNA of the CDR3 is TGTGCCAGCAGCGCCATGGCTCGCCGAGAAAAACTGTTTTTT. Its protein product is CASSAMARREKLFF.

This clonotype was picked up one time. This chain links TRBV7-2 with TRBJ2-2, with D uncertain. Germline CDR1 reads SGHTA; CDR2 reads FQGNSA. The V end lost 0 bases, the J end lost 4 bases, and 12 bases lay between the germline ends. The CDR3 has 16 amino acids. The CDR3: CASSLATLISTGELFF. The CDR3 DNA sequence: TGTGCCAGCAGCTTAGCAACTTTAATAAGCACCGGGGAGCTGTTTTTT.

The chain has TRBV25-1 and TRBJ1-2; no firm D call. This CDR3 region has 17 residues. The V end lost 6 bases, the J end lost 4 bases, and 24 bases lay between the germline ends. Germline values: CDR1 MGHDK, CDR2 SYGVNS. CDR3 loop: CASRGVNPPGVFYGYTF. The CDR3 DNA reads TGTGCCAGCAGGGGAGTGAATCCGCCCGGTGTATTCTATGGCTACACCTTC.

The rearrangement links TRBV20-1 to TRBJ1-4; D is undetermined. CDR3 size: 14 residues. V dropped 6 bases and J dropped 5 bases, with 16 bases sitting between them. Germline CDR1 and CDR2: DFQATT and SNEGSKA (reference sequence). The CDR3: CSAGDETVNEKLFF. The CDR3 DNA follows: TGCAGTGCCGGAGATGAGACGGTGAATGAAAAACTGTTTTTT.

J is TRBJ2-4 and V is TRBV12-3 or TRBV12-4; 7 nucleotides match TRBD1. The CDR3 spans 16 residues. Unmatched junction bases numbered 14, after V lost 6 bases and J lost 6 bases. Here the CDR3 DNA reads TGTGCCAGCAGGAGGGCAACAGGGGCCTGGGGAAACATTCAGTACTTC. It translates to CASRRATGAWGNIQYF.

This clonotype appeared a few times. The V gene is TRBV6-5, the J gene TRBJ2-7; D might be TRBD1 (7 bases). CDR3 length: 14 amino acids. V was pared by 0 bases and J by 6 bases, with 12 bases between. The germline V gene encodes CDR1 MNHEY and CDR2 SVGAGI. The CDR3, as DNA: TGTGCCAGCAGTTACTCCCGTCAGGGGGGCGAGCAGTACTTC. This sequence encodes CASSYSRQGGEQYF.

As to this clonotype: A much larger clone lies one base from this, so it may be a read error. V is TRBV5-1 and J is TRBJ2-1; 10 bases agree with TRBD2. Germline V CDR1 and CDR2: SGHRS, YFSETQ. This CDR3 is 16 amino acids long. V dropped 4 bases and J dropped 7; count of bases not matched to a gene: 11. Written as DNA, the CDR3 is TGCGCCAGCAGCAACACGCTAGCGGGAGAGTGGAATGAGCAGTTCTTC. It is translated as CASSNTLAGEWNEQFF.

The gene calls are TRBV11-2 and TRBJ1-1; D perhaps matches TRBD1 (5 bases). Germline V gene data show CDR1 as SGHAT and CDR2 as FQNNGV. With 7 bases removed from V and 1 base from J, the gap between germline ends came to 13 bases. The CDR3 sequence is 14 residues long. The CDR3 here is CASNWDGENTEAFF. Here the CDR3 DNA reads TGTGCCAGCAACTGGGACGGGGAGAACACTGAAGCTTTCTTT.

The chain uses TRBV21-1 and TRBJ1-4; the table's D call, TRBD1, has no DNA check behind it. TRBV21-1 is noted as a pseudogene. This CDR3 spans 16 amino acids. The CDR3 DNA reads TGTGCCAGCAGCAAAGGGATGGCAGGGATTCACGAAAAACTGTTTTTT. Translated: CASSKGMAGIHEKLFF.

This clonotype turned up a few times. The CDR3 protein is CSARDRTAGNTIYF. The CDR3 DNA is TGCAGTGCTAGAGATAGAACCGCTGGAAACACCATATATTTT. The gene calls are TRBV20-1 and TRBJ1-3; D is undetermined. Germline values: CDR1 DFQATT, CDR2 SNEGSKA (reference sequence). V was trimmed by 0 bases and J by 2 bases, leaving 8 bases between them. The CDR3 has 14 amino acids.